The present T cell receptor (beta chain) was sequenced within a study of T cell responses to AZD1222 COVID-19 vaccine. Clones were read by immunoSEQ multiplex PCR, and TCRdb kept only the in-frame ones, dropping some. The sample has 100,000 to 150,000 clones; roughly nine tenths are singletons. V was pared by 7 bases and J by 3 bases, with 9 bases of the junction left unmatched. The CDR3 runs 15 residues. Germline CDR1 reads WSHSY; CDR2 reads SAAADI. Study-wide points: Spike-specific TCR breadth and depth both grew after two AZD1222 doses. AZD1222 recipients seropositive at baseline numbered only six or seven.

As regards this clone: Its antigen is not identified.

The material was peripheral blood, obtained on day 0 of AZD1222 vaccination. V and J are TRBV10-2 and TRBJ2-3; 8 nucleotides line up with TRBD2. This TCR was recovered from an adult in good health. The CDR3 here is CASTGASGYTDTQYF. CDR3 nucleotides: TGCGCCAGCACGGGCGCTAGCGGGTATACAGATACGCAGTATTTT.